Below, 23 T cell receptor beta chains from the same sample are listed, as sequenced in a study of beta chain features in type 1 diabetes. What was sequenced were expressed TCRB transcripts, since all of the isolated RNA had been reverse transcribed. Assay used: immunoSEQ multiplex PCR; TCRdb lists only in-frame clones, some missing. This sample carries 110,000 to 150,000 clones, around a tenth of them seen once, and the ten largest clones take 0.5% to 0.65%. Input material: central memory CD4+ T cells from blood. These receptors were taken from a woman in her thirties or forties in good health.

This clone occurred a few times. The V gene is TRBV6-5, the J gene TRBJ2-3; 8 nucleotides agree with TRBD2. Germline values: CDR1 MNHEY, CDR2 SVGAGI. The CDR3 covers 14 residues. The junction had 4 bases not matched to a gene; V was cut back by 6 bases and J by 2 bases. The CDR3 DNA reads TGTGCCAGCAGACGGGGGGGAATCACAGATACGCAGTATTTT. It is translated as CASRRGGITDTQYF.

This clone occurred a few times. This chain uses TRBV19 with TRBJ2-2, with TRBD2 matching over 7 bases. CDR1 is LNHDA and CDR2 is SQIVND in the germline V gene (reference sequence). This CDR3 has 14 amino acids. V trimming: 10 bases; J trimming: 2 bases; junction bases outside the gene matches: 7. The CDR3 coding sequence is TGTGCCACAAGGGCGGGACTAAACACCGGGGAGCTGTTTTTT. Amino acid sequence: CATRAGLNTGELFF.

The DNA of the CDR3 is TGCGCCAGCAGCTTGATCCAGGGGCCCCAGCTCTACGAGCAGTACTTC. Translated: CASSLIQGPQLYEQYF. The rearrangement links TRBV5-1 to TRBJ2-7; tentative D call: TRBD1 (6 bases). From germline, CDR1 is SGHRS and CDR2 YFSETQ. Trimming left V 1 base short and J 3 bases short, with 17 bases between. CDR3 size: 16 residues.

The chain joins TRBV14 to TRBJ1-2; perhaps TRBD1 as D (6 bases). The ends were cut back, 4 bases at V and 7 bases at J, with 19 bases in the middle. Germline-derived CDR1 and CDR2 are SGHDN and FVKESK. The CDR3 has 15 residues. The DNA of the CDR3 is TGTGCCAGCAGCCCGGCGGGGGCGTTGTTCGGTGGCTACACCTTC. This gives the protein CASSPAGALFGGYTF.

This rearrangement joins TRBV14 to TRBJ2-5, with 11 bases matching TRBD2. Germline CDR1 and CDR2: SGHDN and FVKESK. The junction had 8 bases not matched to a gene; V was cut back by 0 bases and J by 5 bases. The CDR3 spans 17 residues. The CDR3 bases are TGTGCCAGCAGCCAAGATCGACTAGCGGGGATTGGGGAGACCCAGTACTTC. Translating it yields CASSQDRLAGIGETQYF.

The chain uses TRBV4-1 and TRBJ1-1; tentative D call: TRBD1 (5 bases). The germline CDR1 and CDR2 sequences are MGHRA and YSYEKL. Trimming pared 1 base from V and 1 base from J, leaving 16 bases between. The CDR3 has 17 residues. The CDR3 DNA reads TGCGCCAGCAGCCAAGTAGGGGTGGGAAGAGGGAACACTGAAGCTTTCTTT. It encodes CASSQVGVGRGNTEAFF.

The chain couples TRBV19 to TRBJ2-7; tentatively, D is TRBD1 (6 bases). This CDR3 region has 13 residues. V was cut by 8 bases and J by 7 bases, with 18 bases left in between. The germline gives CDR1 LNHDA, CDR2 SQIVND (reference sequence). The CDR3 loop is CASSQGTLGEQYF. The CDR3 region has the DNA TGTGCCAGTTCGCAGGGGACCCTCGGGGAGCAGTACTTC.

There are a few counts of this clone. Written as DNA, the CDR3 is TGTGCCAGCAGTGACAGCAATGAGCAGTTCTTC. It codes for CASSDSNEQFF. The rearrangement links TRBV6-5 to TRBJ2-1, with a tentative D call TRBD1 (5 bases). Germline loops: CDR1 MNHEY, CDR2 SVGAGI. The CDR3 is 11 amino acids. Trimming cost V 5 bases and J 6 bases, with 5 bases left between them.

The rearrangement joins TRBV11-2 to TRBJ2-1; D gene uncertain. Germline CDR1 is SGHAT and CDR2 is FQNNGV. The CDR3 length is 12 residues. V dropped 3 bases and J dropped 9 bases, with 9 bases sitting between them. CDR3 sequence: CASSLEFTEQFF. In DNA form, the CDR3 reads TGTGCCAGCAGCTTGGAGTTTACTGAGCAGTTCTTC.

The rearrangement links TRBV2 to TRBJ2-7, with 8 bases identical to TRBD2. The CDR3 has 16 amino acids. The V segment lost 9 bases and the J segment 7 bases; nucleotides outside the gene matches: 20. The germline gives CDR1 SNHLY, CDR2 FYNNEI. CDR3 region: CARSDSGGSRPEEQYF. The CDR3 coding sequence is TGTGCCAGGTCTGACAGCGGGGGATCGAGGCCAGAGGAGCAGTACTTC.

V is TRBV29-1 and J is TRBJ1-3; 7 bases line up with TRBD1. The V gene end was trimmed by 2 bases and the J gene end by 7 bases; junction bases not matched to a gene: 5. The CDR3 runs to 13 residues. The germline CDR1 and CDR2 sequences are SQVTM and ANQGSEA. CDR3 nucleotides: TGCAGCGTTGAAAAGACGACAGGGAACACCATATATTTT. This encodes CSVEKTTGNTIYF.

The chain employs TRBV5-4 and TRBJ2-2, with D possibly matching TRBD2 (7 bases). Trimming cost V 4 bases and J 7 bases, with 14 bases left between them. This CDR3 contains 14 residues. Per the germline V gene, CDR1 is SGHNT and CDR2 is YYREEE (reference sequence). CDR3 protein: CASSLYREGGELFF. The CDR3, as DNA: TGTGCCAGCAGCCTTTACAGGGAGGGCGGGGAGCTGTTTTTT.

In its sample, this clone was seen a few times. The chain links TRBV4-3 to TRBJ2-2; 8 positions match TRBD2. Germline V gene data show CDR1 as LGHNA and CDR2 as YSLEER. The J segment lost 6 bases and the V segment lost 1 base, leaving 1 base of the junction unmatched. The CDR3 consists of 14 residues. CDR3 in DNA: TGCGCCAGCAGCCAAGCGGGGGGGCCCGGGGAGCTGTTTTTT. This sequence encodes CASSQAGGPGELFF.

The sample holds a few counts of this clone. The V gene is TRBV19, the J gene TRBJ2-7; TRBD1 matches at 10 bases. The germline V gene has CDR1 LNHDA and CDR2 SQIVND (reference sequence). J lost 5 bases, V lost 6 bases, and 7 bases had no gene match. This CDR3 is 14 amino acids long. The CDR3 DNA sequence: TGTGCCAGTAGAGTGGGACAGGGGTACCACGAGCAGTACTTC. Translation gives CASRVGQGYHEQYF. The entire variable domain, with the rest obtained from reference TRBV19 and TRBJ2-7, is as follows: DGGITQSPKYLFRKEGQNVTLSCEQNLNHDAMYWYRQDPGQGLRLIYYSQIVNDFQKGDIAEGYSVSREKKESFPLTVTSAQKNPTAFYLCASRVGQGYHEQYFGPGTRLTVT.

Here the CDR3 reads CASSLEGPGQGAFGYTF. CDR3 DNA: TGTGCCAGCAGCCTAGAGGGACCGGGACAGGGGGCCTTTGGCTACACCTTC. The gene calls are TRBV7-2 and TRBJ1-2; 12 bases are shared with TRBD1. The CDR3 has 17 residues. Trimming took 5 bases from V and 7 from J; bases not matched to a gene: 14. CDR1 is SGHTA, CDR2 FQGNSA, per germline.

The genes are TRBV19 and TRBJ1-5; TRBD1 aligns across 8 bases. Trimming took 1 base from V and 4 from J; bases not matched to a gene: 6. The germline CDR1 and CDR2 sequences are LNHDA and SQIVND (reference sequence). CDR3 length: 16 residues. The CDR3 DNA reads TGTGCCAGTAGTATAGTTTCAACAGGGGGAAATCAGCCCCAGCATTTT. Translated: CASSIVSTGGNQPQHF.

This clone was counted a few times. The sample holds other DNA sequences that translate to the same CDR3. The CDR3 DNA reads TGTGCCAGCAGCCGACAGGGAGATCAGCCCCAGCATTTT. It codes for CASSRQGDQPQHF. The J gene is TRBJ1-5, the V gene TRBV6-5; 7 nucleotides align to TRBD1. Germline loops: CDR1 MNHEY, CDR2 SVGAGI. The CDR3 totals 13 residues. V was clipped by 6 bases and J by 5 bases; unmatched bases: 4.

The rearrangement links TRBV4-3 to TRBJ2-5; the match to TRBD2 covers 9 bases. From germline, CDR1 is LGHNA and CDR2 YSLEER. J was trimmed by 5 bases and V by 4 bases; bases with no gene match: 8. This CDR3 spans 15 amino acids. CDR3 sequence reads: CASSRNLGTSETQYF. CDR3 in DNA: TGCGCCAGCAGCCGAAACCTCGGGACTAGCGAGACCCAGTACTTC.

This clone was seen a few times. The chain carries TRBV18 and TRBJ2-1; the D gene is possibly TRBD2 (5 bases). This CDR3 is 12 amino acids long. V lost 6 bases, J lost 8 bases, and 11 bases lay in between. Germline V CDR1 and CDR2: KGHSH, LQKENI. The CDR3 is CASSREGYEQFF. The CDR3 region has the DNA TGTGCCAGCTCCCGAGAGGGCTATGAGCAGTTCTTC.

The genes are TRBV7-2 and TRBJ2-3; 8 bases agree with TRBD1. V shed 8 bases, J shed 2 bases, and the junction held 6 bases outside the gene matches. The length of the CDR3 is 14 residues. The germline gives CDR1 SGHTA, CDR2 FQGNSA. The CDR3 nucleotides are TGTGCCAGCGGACCGGACAGGGCCACAGATACGCAGTATTTT. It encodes CASGPDRATDTQYF.

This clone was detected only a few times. DNA for the CDR3: TGTGCCAGCAGCGCGACGGGACTAGCGGGGCAGTTCTTC. Encoded protein: CASSATGLAGQFF. The rearrangement uses TRBV9 and TRBJ2-1; 12 nucleotides match TRBD2. Losses at the gene ends were 3 bases for V and 12 bases for J; bases not matched to a gene: 4. In germline, CDR1 is SGDLS, CDR2 YYNGEE. The CDR3 spans 13 residues.

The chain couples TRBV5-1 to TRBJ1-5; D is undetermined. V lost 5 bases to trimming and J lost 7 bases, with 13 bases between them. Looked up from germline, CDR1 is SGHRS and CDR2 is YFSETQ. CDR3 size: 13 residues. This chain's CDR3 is CASRVGPGQPQHF. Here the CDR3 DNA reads TGCGCCAGCAGGGTGGGTCCCGGGCAGCCCCAGCATTTT.

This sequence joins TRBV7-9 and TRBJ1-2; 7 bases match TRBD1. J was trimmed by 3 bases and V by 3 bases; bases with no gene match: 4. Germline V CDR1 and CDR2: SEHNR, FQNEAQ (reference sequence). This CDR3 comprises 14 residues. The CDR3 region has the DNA TGTGCCAGCAGCTTGCAGGGGGTTGACTATGGCTACACCTTC. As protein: CASSLQGVDYGYTF.